These 24 T cell receptor beta chains were sequenced from one sample in a study of blood T cell repertoires in COVID-19. Produced via immunoSEQ multiplex PCR; TCRdb's table is partial and in-frame only. The sample consists of about 72,000 clones, more than 75% of them appearing once. The sequenced material came from peripheral blood. The receptor set was obtained from a human donor in a cohort sampled during active COVID-19.

The chain has TRBV30 and TRBJ2-7; D is uncertain. CDR1 is GTSNPN and CDR2 is SVGIG in the germline V gene (reference sequence). This CDR3 has 15 residues. V gave up 5 bases and J gave up 1 base, with 18 bases separating them. The CDR3 protein is CAWGPRSSRSYEQYF. DNA of the CDR3: TGTGCCTGGGGCCCTCGGTCTAGTAGGTCCTACGAGCAGTACTTC.

This rearrangement joins TRBV24-1 to TRBJ2-2; 10 nucleotides agree with TRBD2. CDR1 and CDR2 from the germline V gene are KGHDR and SFDVKD. CDR3 size: 19 residues. The junction had 11 bases not matched to a gene; V was cut back by 3 bases and J by 2 bases. CDR3 residues: CATSDPESASGGNTGELFF. DNA of the CDR3: TGTGCCACCAGTGATCCCGAGTCGGCTAGCGGGGGAAACACCGGGGAGCTGTTTTTT.

The V gene is TRBV5-5, the J gene TRBJ2-1; perhaps TRBD1 as D (5 bases). The CDR3 is made up of 13 amino acids. Germline V lookup: CDR1 SGHKS, CDR2 YYEKEE (reference sequence). Trimming removed 4 bases at V and 3 bases at J, with 8 bases between. CDR3 in amino acids: CASSRDSYNEQFF. CDR3 coding DNA: TGTGCCAGCAGCCGAGACAGCTACAATGAGCAGTTCTTC.

This chain links TRBV9 with TRBJ1-1; no firm D call. Germline V gene sequence: CDR1 SGDLS, CDR2 YYNGEE. The CDR3 contains 18 residues. V was pared by 0 bases and J by 0 bases, with 18 bases between. CDR3 in DNA: TGTGCCAGCAGCGTAGCTCCCAGGTTTCCCCCCATGAACACTGAAGCTTTCTTT. It is translated as CASSVAPRFPPMNTEAFF.

This clone showed up many times. The chain couples TRBV4-1 to TRBJ1-5; 7 bases align to TRBD1. CDR3 size: 16 residues. Per the germline V gene, CDR1 is MGHRA and CDR2 is YSYEKL. J gave up 1 base and V 1 base, and 4 bases lay outside the gene matches. In nucleotides, the CDR3 is TGCGCCAGCAGCCAAGTGTCAGGGGGAAGCAATCAGCCCCAGCATTTT. Translating gives CASSQVSGGSNQPQHF.

This clone was observed a few times. The J gene is TRBJ1-2, the V gene TRBV9; weak D call: TRBD1 (6 bases). The CDR3 covers 15 residues. V dropped 4 bases and J dropped 1 base, with 14 bases sitting between them. Germline V gene sequence: CDR1 SGDLS, CDR2 YYNGEE. CDR3 DNA sequence: TGTGCCAGCAGCCCATCAGGGGCGGTTAACTATGGCTACACCTTC. It encodes CASSPSGAVNYGYTF.

The gene calls are TRBV5-1 and TRBJ2-2; a possible D gene is TRBD2 (7 bases). There are 15 residues in the CDR3. V was cut by 4 bases and J by 7 bases, with 17 bases left in between. CDR1 SGHRS and CDR2 YFSETQ come from the germline V gene. The CDR3 nucleotides are TGCGCCAGCAGCCCCCAAGGGGGGGCGCGCGGGGAGCTGTTTTTT. Its translation is CASSPQGGARGELFF. The full variable domain, rest sourced from reference TRBV5-1 and TRBJ2-2, is KAGVTQTPRYLIKTRGQQVTLSCSPISGHRSVSWYQQTPGQGLQFLFEYFSETQRNKGNFPGRFSGRQFSNSRSEMNVSTLELGDSALYLCASSPQGGARGELFFGEGSRLTVL.

The chain uses TRBV19 and TRBJ2-7, with D hard to call. The CDR3 runs 14 residues. The V end lost 0 bases, the J end lost 4 bases, and 10 bases lay between the germline ends. CDR1 is LNHDA, CDR2 SQIVND, per germline (reference sequence). DNA for the CDR3: TGTGCCAGTAGTATAGAGGGCTTTGGGTACGAGCAGTACTTC. This gives the protein CASSIEGFGYEQYF.

The V call is TRBV7-3, the J call TRBJ1-6; unclear D gene. Germline V lookup: CDR1 SGHTA, CDR2 FQGTGA. This CDR3 has 15 amino acids. Trimming took off 3 bases at V and 7 bases at J, with 13 bases between the two ends. The CDR3 nucleotides are TGTGCCAGCAGCTTGGGCGAGCGGAGGAATTCACCCCTCCACTTT. Residues: CASSLGERRNSPLHF. The full variable domain, rest sourced from reference TRBV7-3 and TRBJ1-6, is GAGVSQTPSNKVTEKGKYVELRCDPISGHTALYWYRQSLGQGPEFLIYFQGTGAADDSGLPNDRFFAVRPEGSVSTLKIQRTERGDSAVYLCASSLGERRNSPLHFGNGTRLTVT.

The chain is built from TRBV5-1 and TRBJ1-1, with D possibly TRBD1 on 6 matching bases. The CDR3 runs to 14 residues. Germline CDR1 reads SGHRS; CDR2 reads YFSETQ. Trimming shortened V by 5 bases and J by 3 bases, and 14 bases separated the two germline ends. In DNA, the CDR3 is TGCGCCAGCAGTCGCGACAGGCCCGACACTGAAGCTTTCTTT. This encodes CASSRDRPDTEAFF.

On this clone: Other DNA sequences in the sample encode the same CDR3. The chain links TRBV19 to TRBJ2-7; 8 nucleotides line up with TRBD1. Looked up from germline, CDR1 is LNHDA and CDR2 is SQIVND (reference sequence). J was trimmed by 2 bases and V by 3 bases; bases with no gene match: 3. The CDR3 has 14 residues. The chain's CDR3 is CASSIGTGPYEQYF. The DNA for the CDR3 is TGTGCCAGTAGTATCGGGACAGGCCCCTACGAGCAGTACTTC.

This clone was picked up one time. The chain recombines TRBV19 with TRBJ1-2; D remains ambiguous. This CDR3 has 11 residues. Germline V lookup: CDR1 LNHDA, CDR2 SQIVND (reference sequence). The CDR3 here is CATESPRGYTF. In DNA form, the CDR3 reads TGTGCTACGGAGTCTCCGAGAGGCTACACCTTC.

The chain employs TRBV5-1 and TRBJ2-5, with a weak D call TRBD1 (6 bases). This CDR3 has 14 residues. V was pared by 5 bases and J by 1 base, with 12 bases between. CDR1 and CDR2 from the germline V gene are SGHRS and YFSETQ. CDR3 loop: CASSLLDSQETQYF. The CDR3 bases are TGCGCCAGCAGTCTTCTGGACAGCCAAGAGACCCAGTACTTC. The whole variable domain, remainder taken from reference TRBV5-1 and TRBJ2-5, is KAGVTQTPRYLIKTRGQQVTLSCSPISGHRSVSWYQQTPGQGLQFLFEYFSETQRNKGNFPGRFSGRQFSNSRSEMNVSTLELGDSALYLCASSLLDSQETQYFGPGTRLLVL.

This chain joins TRBV7-6 and TRBJ2-1, with 10 bases identical to TRBD2. The ends lost 3 bases at V and 6 bases at J; junction bases unmatched: 5. The CDR3 is 15 amino acids. Germline V gives CDR1 SGHVS, CDR2 FNYEAQ. The CDR3 bases are TGTGCCAGCAGCTTCACTAGCGGGATCCTCAATGAGCAGTTCTTC. Its protein is CASSFTSGILNEQFF. The full variable domain, rest sourced from reference TRBV7-6 and TRBJ2-1, is GAGVSQSPRYKVTKRGQDVALRCDPISGHVSLYWYRQALGQGPEFLTYFNYEAQQDKSGLPNDRFSAERPEGSISTLTIQRTEQRDSAMYRCASSFTSGILNEQFFGPGTRLTVL.

The chain is built from TRBV5-6 and TRBJ1-1; tentative D call: TRBD1 (5 bases). Trimming cost V 0 bases and J 4 bases, with 7 bases left between them. This CDR3 comprises 13 residues. Germline values: CDR1 SGHDT, CDR2 YYEEEE. The CDR3 DNA reads as TGTGCCAGCAGCTTGGGCGGGACCACTGAAGCTTTCTTT. Translating it yields CASSLGGTTEAFF. Complete variable domain (other parts from reference TRBV5-6 and TRBJ1-1): DAGVTQSPTHLIKTRGQQVTLRCSPKSGHDTVSWYQQALGQGPQFIFQYYEEEERQRGNFPDRFSGHQFPNYSSELNVNALLLGDSALYLCASSLGGTTEAFFGQGTRLTVV.

This chain links TRBV10-3 with TRBJ1-6; TRBD1 matches at 9 bases. The CDR3 runs to 15 residues. The V segment lost 10 bases and the J segment 6 bases; nucleotides outside the gene matches: 10. Germline CDR1 is ENHRY and CDR2 is SYGVKD. DNA of the CDR3: TGTGCCACATGGGACAGGGAGGGCCTTAATTCACCCCTCCACTTT. This gives the protein CATWDREGLNSPLHF.

This clone was recorded a few times. This chain joins TRBV21-1 and TRBJ1-2; the D call TRBD1 from the table was never checked on the DNA. TRBV21-1 is a recognized pseudogene. The CDR3 has 12 residues. The CDR3 DNA is TGTGCCAGCAGGCCCGGACAGGTTGGCTACACCTTC. It yields the protein CASRPGQVGYTF.

This chain uses TRBV5-1 with TRBJ1-2; 7 nucleotides agree with TRBD1. There are 14 residues in the CDR3. Per the germline V gene, CDR1 is SGHRS and CDR2 is YFSETQ. V lost 4 bases, J lost 2 bases, and 5 bases stayed unmatched. As DNA, the CDR3 is TGCGCCAGCAGCATCGACAGGGACAACTATGGCTACACCTTC. It specifies CASSIDRDNYGYTF.

This chain links TRBV5-4 with TRBJ1-6; possible D gene TRBD1, 5 bases. The CDR3 sequence is 14 residues long. Germline CDR1 reads SGHNT; CDR2 reads YYREEE (reference sequence). The V end lost 4 bases, the J end lost 9 bases, and 14 bases lay between the germline ends. The CDR3 coding sequence is TGTGCCAGCAGCCTTCAGGGAAATGGTTCACCCCTCCACTTT. Encoded protein: CASSLQGNGSPLHF.

J is TRBJ2-1 and V is TRBV5-1; TRBD2 aligns across 8 bases. The germline V gene encodes CDR1 SGHRS and CDR2 YFSETQ. V trimming: 4 bases; J trimming: 7 bases; junction bases outside the gene matches: 10. There are 15 residues in the CDR3. The CDR3 DNA follows: TGCGCCAGCAGCCGTGCGGCGGGGGGTTGGAATGAGCAGTTCTTC. It codes for CASSRAAGGWNEQFF.

The V call is TRBV6-1, the J call TRBJ2-7, with D possibly matching TRBD2 (6 bases). Germline V gene lookup returns CDR1 MNHNS and CDR2 SASEGT. The CDR3 covers 15 residues. Trimming cost V 2 bases and J 7 bases, with 18 bases left between them. DNA of the CDR3: TGTGCCAGCAGTGAACCCCGGAGGGAGGAAGGGGAGCAGTACTTC. Its translation is CASSEPRREEGEQYF.

The chain's CDR3 is CASSFGGGEEETQYF. The CDR3 bases are TGTGCCAGCAGCTTTGGGGGAGGGGAAGAGGAGACCCAGTACTTC. The J gene is TRBJ2-5, the V gene TRBV5-4, with TRBD2 identical over 7 bases. Germline values: CDR1 SGHNT, CDR2 YYREEE (reference sequence). The CDR3 extends over 15 amino acids. V shed 2 bases and J 5 bases; nucleotides not matched to a gene: 9.

This chain connects TRBV7-7 to TRBJ2-7; D gene ambiguous. Per the germline V gene, CDR1 is SSHAT and CDR2 is FNYEAQ (reference sequence). Trimming cost V 4 bases and J 0 bases, with 7 bases left between them. This CDR3 spans 13 amino acids. CDR3 amino acids: CASSSTGSYEQYF. DNA of the CDR3: TGTGCCAGCAGCTCGACTGGCTCCTACGAGCAGTACTTC.

This clone appeared many times. The same CDR3 is also encoded by other DNA sequences in this sample. This rearrangement joins TRBV6-5 to TRBJ1-2; 7 bases are a match to TRBD1. V lost 5 bases to trimming and J lost 5 bases; unmatched junction nucleotides: 5. This CDR3 comprises 13 residues. From germline, CDR1 is MNHEY and CDR2 SVGAGI. This chain's CDR3 is CASSRDRKYGYTF. CDR3 DNA: TGTGCCAGCAGTAGGGACAGAAAATATGGCTACACCTTC.